Presented here are 11 T cell receptor beta chains from one specimen sequenced in a study of blood T cell repertoires in COVID-19. TCRdb's copy holds only in-frame clones and misses some; the assay was immunoSEQ multiplex PCR. Found here are some 220,000 clones, more than 80% of them singletons; the top ten hold more than 5.5%. The sequenced sample consisted of peripheral blood. The receptors stem from a human donor in a cohort sampled during active COVID-19.

The chain uses TRBV7-8 and TRBJ1-2; D ambiguous. From germline, CDR1 is SGHVS and CDR2 FQNEAQ. The CDR3 sequence is 13 residues long. Trimming took 6 bases from V and 2 from J, leaving 10 bases between them. The CDR3 sequence: CASSSQKNYGYTF. For the CDR3, the DNA is TGTGCCAGCAGTTCACAGAAAAACTATGGCTACACCTTC.

V and J are TRBV19 and TRBJ1-3, with 10 bases lining up with TRBD1. From germline, CDR1 is LNHDA and CDR2 SQIVND (reference sequence). The CDR3 extends over 14 amino acids. The junction had 5 bases not matched to a gene; V was cut back by 9 bases and J by 3 bases. This CDR3 is CASKTGGSGNTIYF. DNA for the CDR3: TGTGCCAGCAAGACAGGGGGCAGTGGAAACACCATATATTTT.

V and J are TRBV27 and TRBJ1-5, with D uncertain. V lost 6 bases and J lost 0, with 27 bases in between. Germline values: CDR1 MNHEY, CDR2 SMNVEV (reference sequence). The CDR3 totals 20 residues. The CDR3 loop is CASSGRVDGKAIRSNQPQHF. The CDR3 DNA sequence: TGTGCCAGCAGCGGAAGGGTGGACGGGAAGGCCATCCGTAGCAATCAGCCCCAGCATTTT.

This clone was detected once. This chain uses TRBV6-5 with TRBJ1-2; 10 bases line up with TRBD1. Germline V lookup: CDR1 MNHEY, CDR2 SVGAGI. This CDR3 is built from 14 residues. Trimming at V came to 5 bases and at J to 6 bases, leaving 6 bases not matched to a gene. The CDR3, as DNA: TGTGCCAGCAGTCGACAGGGGGCTTGGGATGGCTACACCTTC. Translating gives CASSRQGAWDGYTF.

The chain recombines TRBV19 with TRBJ1-2; tentative D call: TRBD1 (5 bases). The V end lost 3 bases, the J end lost 0 bases, and 8 bases lay between the germline ends. The CDR3 has 14 amino acids. Germline V CDR1 and CDR2: LNHDA, SQIVND (reference sequence). The CDR3 reads CASSISTANYGYTF. The CDR3 nucleotides read TGTGCCAGTAGTATTTCGACAGCTAACTATGGCTACACCTTC. Full variable domain (outside the CDR3, taken from reference TRBV19 and TRBJ1-2): DGGITQSPKYLFRKEGQNVTLSCEQNLNHDAMYWYRQDPGQGLRLIYYSQIVNDFQKGDIAEGYSVSREKKESFPLTVTSAQKNPTAFYLCASSISTANYGYTFGSGTRLTVV.

V is TRBV6-2 or TRBV6-3 and J is TRBJ1-1; the match to TRBD1 covers 7 bases. J gave up 1 base and V 5 bases, and 4 bases lay outside the gene matches. Germline CDR1 and CDR2: MNHEY and SVGEGT. The CDR3 extends over 14 amino acids. The CDR3 sequence: CASSETGWNTEAFF. CDR3 bases: TGTGCCAGCAGTGAGACAGGGTGGAACACTGAAGCTTTCTTT.

V and J are TRBV18 and TRBJ2-7; D is unclear. CDR1 is KGHSH, CDR2 LQKENI, per germline. The CDR3 runs to 14 residues. The ends were cut back, 4 bases at V and 0 bases at J, with 10 bases in the middle. CDR3 DNA sequence: TGTGCCAGCTCACTTCCAGGTGTCTCCTACGAGCAGTACTTC. It translates to CASSLPGVSYEQYF.

The genes are TRBV6-4 and TRBJ2-3; 7 nucleotides align to TRBD1. The CDR3 is 14 amino acids. V shed 2 bases and J 2 bases; nucleotides not matched to a gene: 1. Germline V gives CDR1 MRHNA, CDR2 SNTAGT. CDR3 DNA sequence: TGTGCCAGCAGTGACCAGGGGGTCACAGATACGCAGTATTTT. Amino acids: CASSDQGVTDTQYF.

The gene calls are TRBV20-1 and TRBJ2-3; no definite D call. The germline V and J ends were trimmed by 3 bases and 3 bases, with 13 bases remaining between them. This CDR3 has 14 amino acids. Germline CDR1 reads DFQATT; CDR2 reads SNEGSKA (reference sequence). The CDR3 nucleotides are TGCAGTGCTAGTTATTCGGGTATGACAGATACGCAGTATTTT. Its protein is CSASYSGMTDTQYF.

J is TRBJ2-3 and V is TRBV10-2; D uncertain. Germline values: CDR1 WSHSY, CDR2 SAAADI. The CDR3 totals 13 residues. The V end was cut by 4 bases, the J end by 1 base, with 6 bases between. This chain's CDR3 is CASSVRGTDTQYF. As DNA, the CDR3 is TGCGCCAGCAGTGTCCGCGGCACAGATACGCAGTATTTT.

The V and J genes are TRBV5-1 and TRBJ2-3, with TRBD1 identical over 7 bases. The CDR3 contains 12 residues. The V and J ends lost 10 bases and 7 bases, in that order; junction bases with no gene match: 9. Germline values: CDR1 SGHRS, CDR2 YFSETQ. This chain's CDR3 is CASGTGENTQYF. DNA for the CDR3: TGCGCCTCCGGTACAGGGGAGAATACGCAGTATTTT. Combining the CDR3 with reference TRBV5-1 and TRBJ2-3 gives the whole variable domain KAGVTQTPRYLIKTRGQQVTLSCSPISGHRSVSWYQQTPGQGLQFLFEYFSETQRNKGNFPGRFSGRQFSNSRSEMNVSTLELGDSALYLCASGTGENTQYFGPGTRLTVL.